Here is one TCR beta chain with its context. Per the study methods: Amplification of reference gene primers provided the estimated nucleated cell counts. Clones were read by immunoSEQ multiplex PCR, and TCRdb kept only the in-frame ones, dropping some. V and J calls and clone size are copied from that table; D and trimming were computed from the DNA. The repertoire includes around 70,000 clones, around 91% of them detected once, and 5.8% sits in the top ten. This record belongs to a study of blood T cell repertoires in COVID-19. Study-level information: Specimens from acute and convalescent COVID-19 originated in the United States, Italy and Spain. T cells, B-cell-depleted T cells, or PBMCs provided the cDNA or gDNA that served as material.

The sample was peripheral blood. This clonotype was obtained from a human donor in a cohort sampled during active COVID-19.

The DNA of the CDR3 is TGTGCCACCTCTTTTACAGGGGATTACCTTGAAAAACTGTTTTTT. It is translated as CATSFTGDYLEKLFF. This chain links TRBV2 with TRBJ1-4, with TRBD1 identical over 7 bases. Germline V lookup: CDR1 SNHLY, CDR2 FYNNEI. Germline trimming cut 10 bases from V and 7 bases from J; bases unmatched to any gene: 15. The CDR3 spans 15 residues.